This is a list of T cell receptor beta chains from one sample in a study of blood T cell repertoires in COVID-19. Measured with immunoSEQ multiplex PCR; TCRdb has only the in-frame clones, and not every one. The sample holds around 400,000 clones; roughly 90% are singletons and the top ten take approximately 1.3%. The sequenced sample consisted of PBMCs or T cells enriched from blood (not recorded which). These receptor sequences come from a woman under 30 who had been exposed to COVID-19. Both conserved end residues are part of each CDR3. Fields, in order: J gene, V gene, D gene, clone size, CDR3 length, CDR3 DNA, CDR3 protein. D genes are given only for firm matches. Clone size is not always given. Where it is, it says once, few, many or a class for expanded clones.

J: TRBJ1-2
V: TRBV30
D: TRBD1
size: -
length: 14
DNA: TGTGCCTGGAGCCACGGACAGGAGCTCTATGGCTACACCTTC
CDR3: CAWSHGQELYGYTF

J: TRBJ2-1
V: TRBV10-2
D: TRBD1
size: -
length: 14
DNA: TGCGCCAGCAGTGGACAGGGATCCTACAATGAGCAGTTCTTC
CDR3: CASSGQGSYNEQFF

J: TRBJ2-7
V: TRBV21-1
D: -
size: -
length: 14
DNA: TGTGCCAGCACTAAGACTAGAGGCTTAGACGAGCAGTACTTC
CDR3: CASTKTRGLDEQYF

J: TRBJ2-4
V: TRBV5-1
D: TRBD1
size: -
length: 15
DNA: TGCGCCAGCAGCTTGGAGGGGGCCTCCAAAAACATTCAGTACTTC
CDR3: CASSLEGASKNIQYF

J: TRBJ2-3
V: TRBV28
D: TRBD2
size: -
length: 16
DNA: TGTGCCAGCAGTCAGCTAGCGGGGGGGCCCACAGATACGCAGTATTTT
CDR3: CASSQLAGGPTDTQYF

J: TRBJ2-2
V: TRBV7-2
D: -
size: -
length: 15
DNA: TGTGCCAGCAGCTTGAGTAGCGGAAACACCGGGGAGCTGTTTTTT
CDR3: CASSLSSGNTGELFF

J: TRBJ2-7
V: TRBV7-9
D: -
size: -
length: 13
DNA: TGTGCCAGCAGCCCTCTATCCTCCTACGAGCAGTACTTC
CDR3: CASSPLSSYEQYF

J: TRBJ1-2
V: TRBV3-1/TRBV3-2
D: TRBD1
size: -
length: 15
DNA: TGTGCCAGCAGCCAAGTTGGGACAGGGAACTATGGCTACACCTTC
CDR3: CASSQVGTGNYGYTF

J: TRBJ2-1
V: TRBV27
D: TRBD2
size: -
length: 15
DNA: TGTGCCAGCAGTTCGGGACTAGCGGGCTACAATGAGCAGTTCTTC
CDR3: CASSSGLAGYNEQFF

J: TRBJ1-3
V: TRBV18
D: TRBD1
size: once
length: 16
DNA: TGTGCCAGCTCAAAACCTCAGGGGGGCTCTGGAAACACCATATATTTT
CDR3: CASSKPQGGSGNTIYF

J: TRBJ2-7
V: TRBV7-9
D: -
size: -
length: 13
DNA: TGTGCCAGCAGCCCCACAGGATACTACGAGCAGTACTTC
CDR3: CASSPTGYYEQYF

J: TRBJ2-1
V: TRBV11-2
D: -
size: -
length: 15
DNA: TGTGCCAGCAGCTTACTGAGCCACTCCTACAATGAGCAGTTCTTC
CDR3: CASSLLSHSYNEQFF

J: TRBJ2-5
V: TRBV29-1
D: -
size: -
length: 12
DNA: TGCAGCGTTGATAGAGGGAGGGAGACCCAGTACTTC
CDR3: CSVDRGRETQYF

J: TRBJ2-1
V: TRBV10-1
D: -
size: -
length: 14
DNA: TGCGCCAGCAATGCGGACAGCTCCTACAATGAGCAGTTCTTC
CDR3: CASNADSSYNEQFF

J: TRBJ2-5
V: TRBV5-1
D: TRBD1
size: -
length: 18
DNA: TGCGCCAGCAGCTTGGGACGGGACAGGGGGCATCGGCCGGAGACCCAGTACTTC
CDR3: CASSLGRDRGHRPETQYF

J: TRBJ1-2
V: TRBV28
D: -
size: many
length: 12
DNA: TGTGCCAGCAGTGAATCTGGAGGGGGCTACACCTTC
CDR3: CASSESGGGYTF

J: TRBJ2-5
V: TRBV7-8
D: TRBD2
size: -
length: 15
DNA: TGTGCCAGCAGCTTGACTAGCGGGGTGGTGGAGACCCAGTACTTC
CDR3: CASSLTSGVVETQYF

J: TRBJ1-5
V: TRBV2
D: -
size: -
length: 16
DNA: TGTGCCAGCAGAGTCGGCCCGCCGGCGGGCAATCAGCCCCAGCATTTT
CDR3: CASRVGPPAGNQPQHF

J: TRBJ2-7
V: TRBV24-1
D: TRBD1
size: -
length: 13
DNA: TGTGCCACTAGACGCCGGGACAGCGACGAGCAGTACTTC
CDR3: CATRRRDSDEQYF

J: TRBJ1-6
V: TRBV19
D: TRBD1
size: -
length: 12
DNA: TGTGCCACAAAACAGGGGCACTCACCCCTCCACTTT
CDR3: CATKQGHSPLHF

J: TRBJ2-2
V: TRBV6-5
D: TRBD2
size: -
length: 15
DNA: TGTGCCAGCAGGGGACTAGCGGGAGGGACCGGGGAGCTGTTTTTT
CDR3: CASRGLAGGTGELFF

J: TRBJ2-7
V: TRBV19
D: TRBD2
size: -
length: 16
DNA: TGTGCCAGTAGTTGGTCGGTTGGGACTAGCGATTACGAGCAGTACTTC
CDR3: CASSWSVGTSDYEQYF

J: TRBJ1-2
V: TRBV6-2/TRBV6-3
D: TRBD1
size: -
length: 15
DNA: TGTGCCAGCAGTACCCGACAGGGATCGGACTATGGCTACACCTTC
CDR3: CASSTRQGSDYGYTF

J: TRBJ2-7
V: TRBV5-1
D: -
size: -
length: 13
DNA: TGCGCCAGCAGCTTGGAAGGGGCTCACGAGCAGTACTTC
CDR3: CASSLEGAHEQYF

J: TRBJ2-7
V: TRBV18
D: -
size: once
length: 13
DNA: TGTGCCAGCTCACCACCTTGGGGGGACGAGCAGTACTTC
CDR3: CASSPPWGDEQYF

J: TRBJ2-7
V: TRBV28
D: -
size: -
length: 12
DNA: TGTGCCAGCAACCTACTCTCCTACGAGCAGTACTTC
CDR3: CASNLLSYEQYF

J: TRBJ2-2
V: TRBV6-4
D: -
size: -
length: 13
DNA: TGTGCCAGCAGTACTACAGGGTCCGGGGAGCTGTTTTTT
CDR3: CASSTTGSGELFF

J: TRBJ2-1
V: TRBV7-2
D: TRBD2
size: once
length: 14
DNA: TGTGCCAGCAGTTCTAGCGGGAGGTCTCATGAGCAGTTCTTC
CDR3: CASSSSGRSHEQFF

J: TRBJ1-2
V: TRBV28
D: -
size: -
length: 14
DNA: TGTGCCAGCAGTTTAGGGGGGGGGTATAGTGGCTACACCTTC
CDR3: CASSLGGGYSGYTF

J: TRBJ2-1
V: TRBV5-1
D: -
size: -
length: 14
DNA: TGCGCCAGCAGCTTAGGTCTAGCAAACAATGAGCAGTTCTTC
CDR3: CASSLGLANNEQFF

J: TRBJ2-7
V: TRBV11-3
D: TRBD2
size: -
length: 18
DNA: TGTGCCAGCAGCTTAGAGACTAGCACGGTTATGAGCTCCTACGAGCAGTACTTC
CDR3: CASSLETSTVMSSYEQYF

J: TRBJ2-7
V: TRBV12-3/TRBV12-4
D: -
size: -
length: 11
DNA: TGTGCCAGCAGTAACAACTACGAGCAGTACTTC
CDR3: CASSNNYEQYF